This entry is about one T cell receptor beta chain. This sample is drawn from a study of T cells in Graves' hyperthyroidism and ophthalmopathy. From RNA transcripts, TCR beta CDR3 regions were amplified. During a first-round RT-PCR of the TCR CDR3, the HTBI primer set was used. One entry per CDR3 protein results from TCRdb running MiXCR on the multiplex PCR reads. The repertoire includes approximately 600,000 distinct CDR3 sequences, 14% to 15% of them detected once, and about 4.5% sits in the top ten. Clinical symptoms, serum thyroxine, TRAb, thyroid ultrasound and orbital computed tomography established diagnosis. This CDR3 has 15 residues. Trimming pared 0 bases from V and 5 bases from J, leaving 12 bases between. CDR1 MGHRA and CDR2 YSYEKL come from the germline V gene.

The sequence was obtained from a woman aged 40-49 years with Graves' ophthalmopathy. This chain uses TRBV4-1 with TRBJ2-3, with D maybe TRBD2 (6 bases). Sample: blood. In DNA form, the CDR3 reads TGCGCCAGCAGCCAAGATGGGCTCGGGGGAGATACGCAGTATTTT. Its protein product is CASSQDGLGGDTQYF.